A single sample is the source of the 28 T cell receptor beta chains below, sequenced in a study of monozygotic twins with inflammatory bowel disease (dated by TCRdb to between 2018 and 2021). Libraries were built with 5' RACE. The data were produced on an Illumina HiSeq 2500. One entry per CDR3 protein sequence results from the TCRdb reprocessing of the reads, with DNA left out. The data table for this sample lists about 380,000 distinct CDR3 sequences. The ten largest clones add up to approximately 2.8% of the sample. The sequenced material came from blood. The origin of the receptors is a human donor with ulcerative colitis or Crohn's disease, or a healthy co-twin of an affected twin (not recorded which).

The chain uses TRBV3-1 and TRBJ1-1; the TRBD1 assignment by TCRdb is unverifiable without DNA. The CDR3 contains 12 residues. CDR1 and CDR2 from the germline V gene are LGHDT and YNNKEL (reference sequence). The CDR3 spells CATSQNRGVAFF. Full variable domain (remainder filled in from reference TRBV3-1 and TRBJ1-1): DTAVSQTPKYLVTQMGNDKSIKCEQNLGHDTMYWYKQDSKKFLKIMFSYNNKELIINETVPNRFSPKSPDKAHLNLHINSLELGDSAVYFCATSQNRGVAFFGQGTRLTVV.

The rearrangement uses TRBV6-1 and TRBJ1-1; lacking DNA, the TRBD1 call made by TCRdb goes unchecked. This CDR3 contains 15 residues. CDR1 and CDR2 from the germline V gene are MNHNS and SASEGT. The CDR3 region is CASSALQGSNTEAFF.

This chain connects TRBV5-1 to TRBJ2-5; with no DNA, the TCRdb D assignment of TRBD1 cannot be verified. CDR1 SGHRS and CDR2 YFSETQ come from the germline V gene. This CDR3 is 18 amino acids long. The CDR3 reads CASSSTVYRDFLQETQYF.

The chain carries TRBV5-1 and TRBJ2-3; TCRdb lists TRBD2, though no DNA is available to test this call. The CDR3 is made up of 16 amino acids. Germline V gives CDR1 SGHRS, CDR2 YFSETQ. The chain's CDR3 is CASSRTSGGYADTQYF.

The chain is built from TRBV20-1 and TRBJ2-3; lacking DNA, the TRBD2 call made by TCRdb goes unchecked. From germline, CDR1 is DFQATT and CDR2 SNEGSKA (reference sequence). This CDR3 contains 15 residues. This CDR3 is CSARDRTSGVDTQYF.

The V and J genes are TRBV18 and TRBJ2-3; the D call from TCRdb, TRBD1, cannot be confirmed without DNA. This CDR3 is 15 amino acids long. CDR1 KGHSH and CDR2 LQKENI come from the germline V gene. Here the CDR3 reads CASSPRDRVVDTQYF.

The rearrangement joins TRBV20-1 to TRBJ1-2. The germline CDR1 and CDR2 sequences are DFQATT and SNEGSKA (reference sequence). CDR3 length: 14 amino acids. The CDR3 region is CSARSSGNNYGYTF.

The chain combines TRBV20-1 with TRBJ1-1. The V gene's germline CDR1 is DFQATT and CDR2 SNEGSKA (reference sequence). This CDR3 spans 12 amino acids. The CDR3: CSARGRNTEAFF.

The V call is TRBV12-3 or TRBV12-4, the J call TRBJ2-7; TCRdb's D call, TRBD1, is unchecked because there is no DNA. The CDR3 is 15 residues long. CDR3: CASSPGGVGVYEQYF.

V gene TRBV7-9 combines with J gene TRBJ1-1; TCRdb returns TRBD1, unconfirmable since there is no DNA. This CDR3 has 16 residues. Per the germline V gene, CDR1 is SEHNR and CDR2 is FQNEAQ (reference sequence). CDR3 region: CASSSKGGEVNTEAFF. The full variable domain, in which reference TRBV7-9 and TRBJ1-1 provide the parts outside the CDR3, is DTGVSQNPRHKITKRGQNVTFRCDPISEHNRLYWYRQTLGQGPEFLTYFQNEAQLEKSRLLSDRFSAERPKGSFSTLEIQRTEQGDSAMYLCASSSKGGEVNTEAFFGQGTRLTVV.

The chain recombines TRBV12-3 or TRBV12-4 with TRBJ2-1; TCRdb designates TRBD2, a call that cannot be tested without DNA. CDR3 length: 18 residues. The chain's CDR3 is CASSFNLWRGSPDNEQFF.

The CDR3 loop is CASNYRSDTEAFF. The chain uses TRBV19 and TRBJ1-1. The CDR3 has 13 amino acids. The germline CDR1 and CDR2 sequences are LNHDA and SQIVND (reference sequence).

This rearrangement joins TRBV5-1 to TRBJ2-7; TCRdb's D call, TRBD1, is unchecked because there is no DNA. This CDR3 has 15 amino acids. Germline CDR1 SGHRS, CDR2 YFSETQ. Here the CDR3 reads CASSLVVAPSYEQYF. The complete variable domain, with remaining parts taken from reference TRBV5-1 and TRBJ2-7, reads KAGVTQTPRYLIKTRGQQVTLSCSPISGHRSVSWYQQTPGQGLQFLFEYFSETQRNKGNFPGRFSGRQFSNSRSEMNVSTLELGDSALYLCASSLVVAPSYEQYFGPGTRLTVT.

This sequence joins TRBV7-2 and TRBJ1-5; TCRdb proposes TRBD1, but this gene call is untestable without DNA. There are 15 residues in the CDR3. CDR1 and CDR2 from the germline V gene are SGHTA and FQGNSA. CDR3 in amino acids: CASSLSAQGPQPQHF.

The rearrangement links TRBV5-1 to TRBJ2-2; TCRdb's D call of TRBD1 is untestable without DNA. The CDR3 runs 16 residues. CDR1 is SGHRS and CDR2 is YFSETQ in the germline V gene. CDR3 loop: CASSLGQGSRTGELFF.

The V gene is TRBV7-8, the J gene TRBJ2-2; the D call of TRBD1 rests on TCRdb alone, since no DNA is present to check it. Looked up from germline, CDR1 is SGHVS and CDR2 is FQNEAQ. The CDR3 spans 15 residues. CDR3 residues: CASNLQGASTGELFF.

This chain links TRBV19 with TRBJ2-7; checking the TCRdb D call of TRBD1 is not possible without DNA. Germline loops: CDR1 LNHDA, CDR2 SQIVND (reference sequence). The CDR3 spans 15 residues. CDR3 in amino acids: CASSIYTGRGREQYF.

The rearrangement joins TRBV7-9 to TRBJ1-5; checking the TCRdb D call of TRBD1 is not possible without DNA. CDR3 length: 13 amino acids. Germline loops: CDR1 SEHNR, CDR2 FQNEAQ (reference sequence). The CDR3 sequence is CASSLVGAQPQHF.

The chain's CDR3 is CASSYSRGGQDTQYF. The chain links TRBV6-5 to TRBJ2-3; TCRdb selects TRBD1, and the lack of DNA leaves this call unchecked. The CDR3 length is 15 residues. The germline gives CDR1 MNHEY, CDR2 SVGAGI.

J is TRBJ1-1 and V is TRBV27. This CDR3 contains 15 residues. Germline values: CDR1 MNHEY, CDR2 SMNVEV (reference sequence). The CDR3 here is CASSYSRSMNTEAFF.

The genes are TRBV5-1 and TRBJ2-5; as DNA is missing, the TRBD2 call by TCRdb cannot be tested. The germline V gene has CDR1 SGHRS and CDR2 YFSETQ. This CDR3 region has 15 residues. Here the CDR3 reads CASSLGLAGVETQYF.

The CDR3 region is CASSHNQATNEKLFF. The chain has TRBV7-9 and TRBJ1-4. The CDR3 spans 15 residues. The germline V gene has CDR1 SEHNR and CDR2 FQNEAQ (reference sequence).

The V call is TRBV23-1, the J call TRBJ2-7; as DNA is missing, the TRBD1 call by TCRdb cannot be tested. TRBV23-1 is known as an ORF, though its function is uncertain. CDR3 length: 16 residues. CDR3 in amino acids: CASSRLSPDRSYEQYF.

This sequence joins TRBV29-1 and TRBJ2-3. The CDR3 contains 11 residues. Germline CDR1 reads SQVTM; CDR2 reads ANQGSEA. CDR3 amino acids: CSVSARGTQYF.

The J gene is TRBJ1-2, the V gene TRBV7-6; TCRdb's D gene call, TRBD1, goes unchecked for lack of DNA. CDR1 SGHVS and CDR2 FNYEAQ come from the germline V gene. The CDR3 has 17 amino acids. This CDR3 reads CASSRGESGGAIYGYTF.

The chain links TRBV20-1 to TRBJ2-2; lacking DNA, the TRBD1 call made by TCRdb goes unchecked. This CDR3 is 16 amino acids long. CDR1 and CDR2 from the germline V gene are DFQATT and SNEGSKA (reference sequence). The CDR3 spells CSARDGGGSNTGELFF.

The chain recombines TRBV5-1 with TRBJ2-3; TCRdb gives TRBD2 as the D gene, but with no DNA this cannot be confirmed. The CDR3 extends over 15 amino acids. Germline V gene sequence: CDR1 SGHRS, CDR2 YFSETQ. CDR3 region: CASRSSGTSTDTQYF.

The V call is TRBV28, the J call TRBJ2-5; there is no DNA to check the TCRdb D call of TRBD1. The CDR3 covers 13 residues. CDR1 and CDR2 from the germline V gene are MDHEN and SYDVKM. CDR3 protein: CASTPPGQGNQYF.